The entry below gives a single T cell receptor (beta chain) sequence along with its context. Its specificity is unknown. Germline CDR1 and CDR2: SGHRS and YFSETQ. Trimming took off 5 bases at V and 4 bases at J, with 18 bases between the two ends. The CDR3 runs to 15 residues. The data stem from a study of cytomegalovirus exposure and HLA in healthy donors. Study conclusions and caveats: What was likely a sequencing artifact was a cluster of highly shared sequence variants.

This PCR relied on a set of 60 Vbeta primers and 13 Jbeta primers. Assay used: immunoSEQ multiplex PCR; TCRdb lists only in-frame clones, some missing. The table lists approximately 220,000 clones, approximately 80% of them singletons. The chain joins TRBV5-1 to TRBJ1-1; possible D gene TRBD1, 6 bases. What was sequenced was PBMCs. The clonotype comes from a boy aged 2 to 10 in good health and CMV-seronegative. CDR3 loop: CASSASTGLGTEAFF. In DNA, the CDR3 is TGCGCCAGCAGTGCGTCCACAGGGCTGGGCACTGAAGCTTTCTTT.